This TCR beta chain emerged from a study of T cell responses to AZD1222 COVID-19 vaccine. Whole-study results and caveats: Repertoire sampling happened only post peak T cell response. Possibly, clonal diversity was underestimated; donors were largely white British and included more females.

Only in-frame clones appear in the TCRdb table, and some are missing; sequencing was by immunoSEQ multiplex PCR. This sample has about 140,000 clones, with around 90% found just once. The CDR3 spans 12 residues. Trimming left V 4 bases short and J 8 bases short, with 9 bases between. Germline loops: CDR1 LNHDA, CDR2 SQIVND (reference sequence). Worth noting for this clone: Its antigen remains unidentified.

The sequencing here drew on peripheral blood, taken on day 0 of AZD1222 vaccination. The chain recombines TRBV19 with TRBJ1-5; no clear D. This receptor was identified in an adult in good health. This CDR3 reads CASSTGPEPQHF. The DNA for the CDR3 is TGTGCCAGTAGTACAGGACCTGAGCCCCAGCATTTT.